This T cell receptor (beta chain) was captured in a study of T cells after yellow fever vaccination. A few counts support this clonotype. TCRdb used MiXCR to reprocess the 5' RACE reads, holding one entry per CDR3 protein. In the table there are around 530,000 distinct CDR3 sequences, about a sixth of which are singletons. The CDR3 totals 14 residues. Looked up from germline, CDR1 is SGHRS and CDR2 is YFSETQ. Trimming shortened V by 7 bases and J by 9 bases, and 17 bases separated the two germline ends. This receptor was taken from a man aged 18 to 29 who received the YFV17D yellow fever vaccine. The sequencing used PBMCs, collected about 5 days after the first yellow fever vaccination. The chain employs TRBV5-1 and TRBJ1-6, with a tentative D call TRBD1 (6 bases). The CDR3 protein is CASAPGTSTSPLHF. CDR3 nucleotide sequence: TGCGCCAGCGCTCCCGGGACAAGCACTTCACCCCTCCACTTT.